Below are 15 T cell receptor beta chains sequenced from a single sample in a study of T cell responses to AZD1222 COVID-19 vaccine. Using immunoSEQ multiplex PCR, the repertoire was profiled, and TCRdb retains in-frame clones only, with some absent. The sample gives tens of thousands of clones, about nine tenths of which show up once; 3% is in the top ten. Sample: peripheral blood, taken on day 0 of AZD1222 vaccination. These receptors all come from an adult in good health.

This clone was seen a single time. This sequence joins TRBV15 and TRBJ1-2; the D is unclear. The CDR3 loop spans 11 amino acids. V was clipped by 3 bases and J by 8 bases, with 7 bases between them. Germline V CDR1 and CDR2: LNHNV, YYDKDF (reference sequence). The CDR3 loop is CATSSNDGYTF. In DNA form, the CDR3 reads TGTGCCACCAGCAGTAATGACGGCTACACCTTC.

This chain connects TRBV10-3 to TRBJ2-3; D ambiguous. The V gene's germline CDR1 is ENHRY and CDR2 SYGVKD. This CDR3 contains 14 residues. Trimming removed 4 bases from V and 4 bases from J, with 12 bases in between. This CDR3 is CAISVGIVSDTQYF. The CDR3 DNA reads as TGTGCCATCAGTGTTGGGATAGTATCAGATACGCAGTATTTT.

In its sample, this clone was seen once. This chain connects TRBV19 to TRBJ1-4; 8 bases line up with TRBD1. Trimming cost V 4 bases and J 2 bases; bases outside gene matches: 6. CDR1 and CDR2 (germline): LNHDA, SQIVND (reference sequence). The CDR3 has 16 residues. The CDR3 sequence is CASSRAGGVTNEKLFF. CDR3 coding DNA: TGTGCCAGTAGTAGGGCAGGGGGCGTCACTAATGAAAAACTGTTTTTT.

This rearrangement joins TRBV29-1 to TRBJ2-7, with 10 bases aligning to TRBD1. There are 13 residues in the CDR3. Germline trimming cut 4 bases from V and 2 bases from J; bases unmatched to any gene: 2. The germline V gene encodes CDR1 SQVTM and CDR2 ANQGSEA. The CDR3 coding sequence is TGCAGCGTTGGGACAGGGGGAGCCTACGAGCAGTACTTC. This gives the protein CSVGTGGAYEQYF.

The chain has TRBV13 and TRBJ1-2, with D unclear. This CDR3 region has 12 residues. With 2 bases removed from V and 3 bases from J, the gap between germline ends came to 4 bases. Germline V gene data show CDR1 as PRHDT and CDR2 as FYEKMQ (reference sequence). The chain's CDR3 is CASSLTDYGYTF. In DNA, the CDR3 is TGTGCCAGCAGCTTAACAGACTATGGCTACACCTTC.

This clone came up a few times. The rearrangement uses TRBV28 and TRBJ1-5; D is undetermined. The V gene's germline CDR1 is MDHEN and CDR2 SYDVKM. Trimming stripped 4 bases from V and 3 bases from J, with 4 bases between. This CDR3 has 12 amino acids. The CDR3 DNA sequence: TGTGCCAGCAGTTCAAACAATCAGCCCCAGCATTTT. Residues: CASSSNNQPQHF. Drawing the rest from reference TRBV28 and TRBJ1-5, the complete variable domain is DVKVTQSSRYLVKRTGEKVFLECVQDMDHENMFWYRQDPGLGLRLIYFSYDVKMKEKGDIPEGYSVSREKKERFSLILESASTNQTSMYLCASSSNNQPQHFGDGTRLSIL.

The chain couples TRBV13 to TRBJ1-1; a possible D gene is TRBD1 (5 bases). Looked up from germline, CDR1 is PRHDT and CDR2 is FYEKMQ (reference sequence). V lost 0 bases to trimming and J lost 1 base, with 9 bases between them. This CDR3 has 15 residues. The CDR3 nucleotides read TGTGCCAGCAGCTTAGGGTCTACAGGGAACACTGAAGCTTTCTTT. Amino acid sequence: CASSLGSTGNTEAFF.

This sequence joins TRBV24-1 and TRBJ2-5; tentatively, D is TRBD2 (5 bases). The germline V and J ends were trimmed by 1 base and 2 bases, with 13 bases remaining between them. Germline lookup yields CDR1 KGHDR and CDR2 SFDVKD. The CDR3 has 16 amino acids. In nucleotides, the CDR3 is TGTGCCACCAGTGATTTCGGAGCGGACCAACAAGAGACCCAGTACTTC. This encodes CATSDFGADQQETQYF.

The chain employs TRBV6-5 and TRBJ1-6, with a weak D call TRBD1 (5 bases). Germline V gene sequence: CDR1 MNHEY, CDR2 SVGAGI. Trimming left V 5 bases short and J 11 bases short, with 19 bases between. The CDR3 is made up of 15 amino acids. In DNA, the CDR3 is TGTGCCAGCAGTCGGAAACGGGGCTCAGGTCCACCCCTCCACTTT. This sequence encodes CASSRKRGSGPPLHF.

The chain uses TRBV6-4 and TRBJ2-7; weak D call: TRBD1 (5 bases). The V gene's germline CDR1 is MRHNA and CDR2 SNTAGT. Trimming pared 6 bases from V and 7 bases from J, leaving 19 bases between. The CDR3 sequence is 14 residues long. The CDR3 spells CASRSPDIPWEQYF. The CDR3 DNA sequence: TGTGCCAGCAGATCCCCGGACATCCCTTGGGAGCAGTACTTC.

The chain couples TRBV5-1 to TRBJ2-3; unclear D gene. In germline, CDR1 is SGHRS, CDR2 YFSETQ. V dropped 1 base and J dropped 6 bases, with 15 bases sitting between them. The CDR3 sequence is 15 residues long. CDR3 loop: CASSLLWARPDTQYF. The CDR3 DNA is TGCGCCAGCAGCTTGTTGTGGGCCCGCCCGGATACGCAGTATTTT.

The chain employs TRBV11-2 and TRBJ1-3; D is ambiguous. Trimming left V 6 bases short and J 0 bases short, with 15 bases between. This CDR3 is 16 amino acids long. CDR1 is SGHAT and CDR2 is FQNNGV in the germline V gene. CDR3 sequence reads: CASREEWRSSGNTIYF. CDR3 sequence (DNA): TGTGCCAGCAGAGAGGAGTGGCGAAGCTCTGGAAACACCATATATTTT.

This chain uses TRBV5-4 with TRBJ2-1; maybe TRBD2 (5 bases). The CDR3 is 16 residues long. Between the trimmed V and J ends, which lost 1 base and 0 bases, there was a span of 11 bases. Germline assignment: CDR1 SGHNT and CDR2 YYREEE (reference sequence). The chain's CDR3 is CASSLLERTSYNEQFF. The CDR3 bases are TGTGCCAGCAGCTTGCTGGAGCGGACCTCCTACAATGAGCAGTTCTTC. The full variable domain, rest sourced from reference TRBV5-4 and TRBJ2-1, is ETGVTQSPTHLIKTRGQQVTLRCSSQSGHNTVSWYQQALGQGPQFIFQYYREEENGRGNFPPRFSGLQFPNYSSELNVNALELDDSALYLCASSLLERTSYNEQFFGPGTRLTVL.

CDR3 coding DNA: TGTGCCAGTACGTGGGGCGCCAGTAGCAATCAGCCCCAGCATTTT. This sequence encodes CASTWGASSNQPQHF. This sequence joins TRBV19 and TRBJ1-5, with D possibly matching TRBD1 (5 bases). V was shortened by 7 bases and J by 0 bases, with 13 bases between the two germline ends. The CDR3 consists of 15 residues. Germline assignment: CDR1 LNHDA and CDR2 SQIVND (reference sequence).

The CDR3 DNA follows: TGTGCCAGCAGCTTAGTGGGCACTGTGAACACTGAAGCTTTCTTT. As protein: CASSLVGTVNTEAFF. The chain couples TRBV7-9 to TRBJ1-1; no clear D gene. CDR3 length equals 15 residues. Germline-derived CDR1 and CDR2 are SEHNR and FQNEAQ (reference sequence). V shed 1 base and J shed 0 bases, with 9 bases lying between them.